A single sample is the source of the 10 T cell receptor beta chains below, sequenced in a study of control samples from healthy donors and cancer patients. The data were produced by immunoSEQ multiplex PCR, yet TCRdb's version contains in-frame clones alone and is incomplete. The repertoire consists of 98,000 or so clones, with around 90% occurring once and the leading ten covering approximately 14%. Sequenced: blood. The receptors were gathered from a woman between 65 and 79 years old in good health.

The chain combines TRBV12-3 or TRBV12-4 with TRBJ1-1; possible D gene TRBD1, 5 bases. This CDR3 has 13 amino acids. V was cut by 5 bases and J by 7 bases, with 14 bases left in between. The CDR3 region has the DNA TGTGCCAGCAGTCCCGGGGCCGGGGGTGAAGCTTTCTTT. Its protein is CASSPGAGGEAFF.

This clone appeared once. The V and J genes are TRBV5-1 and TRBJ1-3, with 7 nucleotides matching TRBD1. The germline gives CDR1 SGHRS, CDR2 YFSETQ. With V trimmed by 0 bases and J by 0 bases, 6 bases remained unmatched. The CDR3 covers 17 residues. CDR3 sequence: CASSLAGTDDSGNTIYF. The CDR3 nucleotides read TGCGCCAGCAGCTTGGCCGGGACAGACGACTCTGGAAACACCATATATTTT.

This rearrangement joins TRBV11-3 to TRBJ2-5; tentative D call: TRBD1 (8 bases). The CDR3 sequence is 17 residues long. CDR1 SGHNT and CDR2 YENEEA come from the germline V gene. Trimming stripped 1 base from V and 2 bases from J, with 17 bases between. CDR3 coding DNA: TGTGCCAGCAGCTTAGGAGGTGGACAGGGACTACAAGAGACCCAGTACTTC. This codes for CASSLGGGQGLQETQYF.

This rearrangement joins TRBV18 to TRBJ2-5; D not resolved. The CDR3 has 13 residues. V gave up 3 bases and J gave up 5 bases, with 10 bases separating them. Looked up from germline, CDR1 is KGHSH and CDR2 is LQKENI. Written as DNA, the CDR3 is TGTGCCAGCTCACCGGAACTGAGGGAGACCCAGTACTTC. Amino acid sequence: CASSPELRETQYF.

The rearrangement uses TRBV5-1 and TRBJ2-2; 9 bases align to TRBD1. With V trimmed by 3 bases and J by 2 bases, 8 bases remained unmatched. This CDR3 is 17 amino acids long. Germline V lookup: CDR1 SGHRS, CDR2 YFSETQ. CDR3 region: CASSSSRQGGNTGELFF. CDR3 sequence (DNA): TGCGCCAGCAGCTCTTCAAGACAGGGGGGTAACACCGGGGAGCTGTTTTTT.

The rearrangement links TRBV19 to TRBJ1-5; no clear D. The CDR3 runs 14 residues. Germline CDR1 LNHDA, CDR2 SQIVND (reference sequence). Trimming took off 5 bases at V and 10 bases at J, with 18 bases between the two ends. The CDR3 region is CASSSKAAWGPQHF. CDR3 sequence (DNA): TGTGCCAGTAGTTCGAAAGCCGCATGGGGTCCCCAGCATTTT. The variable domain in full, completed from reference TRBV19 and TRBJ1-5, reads DGGITQSPKYLFRKEGQNVTLSCEQNLNHDAMYWYRQDPGQGLRLIYYSQIVNDFQKGDIAEGYSVSREKKESFPLTVTSAQKNPTAFYLCASSSKAAWGPQHFGDGTRLSIL.

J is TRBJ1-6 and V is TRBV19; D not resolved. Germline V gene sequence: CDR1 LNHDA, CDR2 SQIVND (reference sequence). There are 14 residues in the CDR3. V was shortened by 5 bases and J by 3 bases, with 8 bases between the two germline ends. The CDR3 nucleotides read TGTGCCAGTAGTGAAGGTTTCTATAATTCACCCCTCCACTTT. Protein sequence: CASSEGFYNSPLHF.

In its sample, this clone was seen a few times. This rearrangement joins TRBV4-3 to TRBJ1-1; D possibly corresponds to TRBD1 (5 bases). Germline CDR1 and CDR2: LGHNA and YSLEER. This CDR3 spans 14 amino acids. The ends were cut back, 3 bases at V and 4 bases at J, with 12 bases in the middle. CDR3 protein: CASSHKGFGTEAFF. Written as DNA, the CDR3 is TGCGCCAGCAGCCATAAGGGGTTCGGCACTGAAGCTTTCTTT.

This CDR3 is CASSGGNYGYTF. The CDR3 bases are TGTGCCAGCTCGGGGGGGAACTATGGCTACACCTTC. The V and J genes are TRBV2 and TRBJ1-2; D possibly corresponds to TRBD1 (5 bases). From germline, CDR1 is SNHLY and CDR2 FYNNEI. The CDR3 is 12 residues long. V lost 8 bases and J 2 bases, leaving 9 bases between the germline ends.

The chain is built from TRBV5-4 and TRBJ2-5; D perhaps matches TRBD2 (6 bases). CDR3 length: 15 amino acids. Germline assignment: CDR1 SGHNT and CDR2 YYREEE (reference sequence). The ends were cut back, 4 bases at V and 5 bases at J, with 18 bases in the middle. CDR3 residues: CASSVGDRGGETQYF. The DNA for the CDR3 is TGTGCCAGCAGCGTCGGAGACAGAGGAGGGGAGACCCAGTACTTC.